These T cell receptor beta chains were read from a single sample in a study of blood T cell repertoires in COVID-19. The assay was immunoSEQ multiplex PCR, and TCRdb's table has in-frame clones only and misses some. There are tens of thousands of clones in the sample; 70% to 90% occur only once, and roughly 4% lies in the top ten. Sequenced input: peripheral blood. The receptor source for this set is a man in his 70s with acute or convalescent COVID-19. Each CDR3 is given with its conserved first and last residue.

J | V | CDR3
TRBJ1-5 | TRBV5-1 | CASSPDGGQGAQPQHF
TRBJ2-5 | TRBV7-3 | CASSLAGGVETQYF
TRBJ2-3 | TRBV3-1/TRBV3-2 | CASSSGTSGVRRADTQYF
TRBJ2-1 | TRBV12-3/TRBV12-4 | CASRLSGDEQFF
TRBJ2-2 | TRBV19 | CASSRTSGGASTGELFF
TRBJ2-7 | TRBV7-9 | CASTDTGYGTYEQYF
TRBJ2-7 | TRBV30 | CAWSGGQGYEQYF
TRBJ2-2 | TRBV11-2 | CASSSPGTGLSGELFF
TRBJ1-5 | TRBV6-5 | CASRGTGTGGQPQHF
TRBJ2-7 | TRBV28 | CASSLTGEVDEQYF
TRBJ1-4 | TRBV5-1 | CASSIGGAATNEKLFF
TRBJ2-2 | TRBV28 | CASSTTWSTGELFF
TRBJ1-1 | TRBV29-1 | CSVEARLAVTEAFF
TRBJ2-2 | TRBV18 | CASSPNPLYGPYDGELFF
TRBJ2-7 | TRBV12-3/TRBV12-4 | CASSLYSTYEQYF
TRBJ1-4 | TRBV18 | CASSLRGSNEKLFF
TRBJ1-4 | TRBV4-2 | CASSHLYRTGTNEVF
TRBJ1-1 | TRBV4-2 | CASSRGQGGPEAFF
TRBJ2-3 | TRBV18 | CASSPPIRADTQYF
TRBJ2-1 | TRBV4-1 | CASSQDLAGGDNEQFF
TRBJ2-3 | TRBV7-8 | CASSFGGPTDTQYF
TRBJ1-2 | TRBV11-2 | CASSRLGGYTF
TRBJ1-5 | TRBV19 | CASSLQGYSNQPQHF
TRBJ2-5 | TRBV11-2 | CASSLAGLAGSRSQYF
TRBJ1-4 | TRBV6-9 | CARGRNEKLFF
TRBJ2-1 | TRBV4-1 | CASSQDRDRGYNEQFF
TRBJ1-1 | TRBV6-5 | CASGGGTEAFF
TRBJ2-1 | TRBV19 | CASSIVAGQGYNEQFF
TRBJ1-1 | TRBV28 | CASSSQNYRGTEAFF
TRBJ2-6 | TRBV19 | CASSISTGAGANVLTF
TRBJ2-7 | TRBV18 | CASSPSLEGQAYF
TRBJ1-1 | TRBV18 | CASSLGRGTEAFF
TRBJ1-2 | TRBV5-5 | CASSTMTGDYGYTF
TRBJ1-1 | TRBV7-9 | CASSLQSGNTEAFF
TRBJ1-2 | TRBV11-2 | CASSSPIGVWSGYTF
TRBJ1-1 | TRBV5-1 | CASSRGTENTEAFF
TRBJ2-1 | TRBV7-9 | CASSSVTSGGNEQFF
TRBJ1-6 | TRBV19 | CASRRGAIGNSPLHF
TRBJ2-1 | TRBV6-5 | CASRGTGGFEQFF
TRBJ2-7 | TRBV4-1 | CASSPGARGPYEQYF
TRBJ2-5 | TRBV28 | CASSQDWRTQYF
TRBJ2-6 | TRBV5-1 | CASSSTGAGANVLTF
TRBJ2-5 | TRBV6-6 | CASSYPRLAGEETQYF
TRBJ1-2 | TRBV7-9 | CASSFRARYGYTF
TRBJ1-2 | TRBV25-1 | CASSDRVTNYGYTF
TRBJ2-4 | TRBV7-2 | CASSLSRDTKNIQYF
TRBJ1-2 | TRBV28 | CASSLEAGYGYTF
TRBJ2-7 | TRBV4-1 | CASSQDPLTSGGAYEQYF
TRBJ2-5 | TRBV9 | CASSPRTSGRPGETQYF
TRBJ1-1 | TRBV7-9 | CASSLRQGASEAFF
TRBJ1-6 | TRBV27 | CASSPQGNSPLHF
TRBJ2-7 | TRBV21-1 | CASSKVAGVTPRAYEQYF
TRBJ1-6 | TRBV11-2 | CASSSRTGFPVSPLHF
TRBJ2-3 | TRBV11-3 | CASSSREDTQYF
TRBJ1-6 | TRBV5-1 | CASSLEGQGAVSPLHF
TRBJ1-6 | TRBV4-2 | CASSQESVSPLHF
TRBJ2-6 | TRBV5-6 | CASSLPSSGANVLTF
TRBJ2-5 | TRBV27 | CASSLEGTTETQYF
TRBJ1-5 | TRBV24-1 | CATSDSGGHQPQHF
TRBJ2-1 | TRBV12-5 | CASGTGDVPYNEQFF